The sequence of this T cell receptor beta chain was determined in a study of blood T cell repertoires in COVID-19 (dated by TCRdb to about 2020). For the wider study: Samples covering the acute and convalescent phases of COVID-19 were provided by collaborators in the United States, Italy and Spain. The material from the prospective study consisted of cDNA or gDNA derived from T cells, B-cell-depleted T cells, or PBMCs. Deeply sampled blood TCRbeta repertoires from subjects exposed to, actively infected with, or recovered from COVID-19 were included in the dataset. The repertoires were made available in a free public database intended to serve as a resource for research on the immune response to SARS-CoV-2. Samples came from the ongoing ImmuneRACE study (first 160 participants) plus 1,254 subjects from 6 global collaborators. Nearly every sample came with metadata listing a de-identified subject ID, COVID-19 status, age in years and sex. Where available, HLA class I and class II types were taken from metadata supplied by the sample provider and were not determined by assay-based typing.

At one collaborating source in Seattle, patients were enrolled during active infection and were followed longitudinally through the course of disease. Each collaborating institution followed its own protocols to collect whole blood in K2EDTA tubes. Collaborator samples were shipped for TCRbeta analysis as frozen whole blood, isolated PBMCs, or DNA extracted from either sample type. The immunoSEQ Assay, a bias-controlled multiplex PCR, was used to amplify TCRbeta CDR3 regions from genomic DNA. From the authors' description of their analysis: The number of nucleated cells in each sample was estimated by amplification of reference gene primers within the assay. To quantify the absolute abundance of each unique TCRbeta CDR3 rearrangement, sequence reads were collapsed and filtered. Productive Simpson clonality was computed per sample as the square root of Simpson's diversity index over productive rearrangements. This is the immuneACCESS table as TCRdb keeps it, with only in-frame sequences that have V and J called. A part of the clones is gone; compared with another copy, unresolved V genes explain less than half, and the rest is unexplained. The DNA gave D and trimming, while V, J and clone size come from that table. Present in this sample are some 110,000 clones, roughly four fifths of which were seen just once. The top ten hold under 8% of the sample.

The paper as a whole reports these results and caveats: The quantity of clinical and demographic metadata differed by source and by participant and was supplied without curation.

CDR1 and CDR2, per the germline V gene, are SGDLS and YYNGEE. Trimming removed 0 bases from V and 5 bases from J; the gene matches leave 9 bases unexplained. The CDR3 has 17 amino acids, counting the end cysteine and phenylalanine. Only the CDR3 part of the read is kept: 51 bases, read in frame from the first base. As for this clone: Its antigen target is currently unknown. Per-base quality was not reported, and no clone a single base away is much larger than it.

The clonotype originates from an elderly man with COVID-19, enrolled during active disease. This chain joins TRBV9 to TRBJ2-1, and TRBD2 aligns with 9 junction nucleotides. Sequencing was performed on peripheral blood. The CDR3: CASSVAAGGTLDNEQFF. The DNA sequence is TGTGCCAGCAGCGTAGCGGCGGGAGGGACCCTTGACAATGAGCAGTTCTTC.